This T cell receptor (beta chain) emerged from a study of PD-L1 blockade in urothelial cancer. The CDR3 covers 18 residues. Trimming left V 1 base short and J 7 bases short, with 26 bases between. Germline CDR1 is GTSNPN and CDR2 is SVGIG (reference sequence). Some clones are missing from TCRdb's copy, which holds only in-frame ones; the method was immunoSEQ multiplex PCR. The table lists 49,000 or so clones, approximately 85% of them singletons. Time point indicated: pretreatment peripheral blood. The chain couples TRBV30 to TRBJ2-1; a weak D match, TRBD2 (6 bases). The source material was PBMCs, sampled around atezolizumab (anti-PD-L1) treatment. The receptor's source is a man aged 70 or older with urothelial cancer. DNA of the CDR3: TGTGCCTGGAGTGACGCGGGTGGAACGGGAGAATCATCTAATGAGCAGTTCTTC. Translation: CAWSDAGGTGESSNEQFF.